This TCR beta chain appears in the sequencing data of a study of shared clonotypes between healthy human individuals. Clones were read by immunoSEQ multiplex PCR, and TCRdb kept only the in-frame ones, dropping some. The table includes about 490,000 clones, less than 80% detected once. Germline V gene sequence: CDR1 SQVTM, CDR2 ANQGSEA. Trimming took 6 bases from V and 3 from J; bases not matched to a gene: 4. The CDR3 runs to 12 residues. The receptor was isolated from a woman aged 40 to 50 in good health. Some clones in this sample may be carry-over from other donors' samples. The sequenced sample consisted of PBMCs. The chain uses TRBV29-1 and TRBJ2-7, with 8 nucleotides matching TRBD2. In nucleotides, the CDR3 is TGCAGCGTGAGCGGGACTAGCTACGAGCAGTACTTC. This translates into CSVSGTSYEQYF.